This T cell receptor (beta chain) was profiled in a study of blood T cell repertoires in COVID-19. The wider study: Both acute and convalescent COVID-19 samples were obtained from the United States, Italy and Spain. T cells, B-cell-depleted T cells, or PBMCs provided the cDNA or gDNA that served as material.

How the authors handled the data: The authors estimated nucleated cell counts from reference gene primer amplification. Repertoires were generated with immunoSEQ multiplex PCR, while TCRdb's copy carries only in-frame clones and drops some. The D gene and trimming were derived from the DNA, and the V and J assignments and clone size from that table. This sample has 150,000 to 200,000 clones, with 84% found just once. CDR3 size: 14 residues. Germline V gene sequence: CDR1 LNHDA, CDR2 SQIVND (reference sequence). Trimming stripped 2 bases from V and 3 bases from J, with 8 bases between. Sequenced input: peripheral blood. The receptor was derived from a human donor in a cohort sampled during active COVID-19. The V and J genes are TRBV19 and TRBJ1-5; no clear D. For the CDR3, the DNA is TGTGCCAGTAGTATATCGGGGAACAATCAGCCCCAGCATTTT. Translated: CASSISGNNQPQHF.